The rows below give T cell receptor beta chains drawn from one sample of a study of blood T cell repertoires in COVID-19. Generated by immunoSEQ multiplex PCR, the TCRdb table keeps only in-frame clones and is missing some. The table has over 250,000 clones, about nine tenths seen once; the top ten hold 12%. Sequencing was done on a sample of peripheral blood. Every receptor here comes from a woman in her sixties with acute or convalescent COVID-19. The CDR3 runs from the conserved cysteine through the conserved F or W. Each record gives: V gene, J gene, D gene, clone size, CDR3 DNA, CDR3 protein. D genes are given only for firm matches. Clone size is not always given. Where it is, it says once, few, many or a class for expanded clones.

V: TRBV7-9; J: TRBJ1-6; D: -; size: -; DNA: TGTGCCAGCAGCTTAGGGCAGGGGTATAATTCACCCCTCCACTTT; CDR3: CASSLGQGYNSPLHF
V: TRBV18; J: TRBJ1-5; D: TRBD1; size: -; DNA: TGTGCCAGCTCAAGAACAGGGGGGATTAGCAATCAGCCCCAGCATTTT; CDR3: CASSRTGGISNQPQHF
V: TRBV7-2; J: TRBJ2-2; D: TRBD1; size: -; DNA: TGTGCCAGCTCACGACAGGGAAGGAACACCGGGGAGCTGTTTTTT; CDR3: CASSRQGRNTGELFF
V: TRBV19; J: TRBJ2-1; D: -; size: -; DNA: TGTGCCAGTAGTATGGTCAGGGCTAGTGGTGAGCAGTTCTTC; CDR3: CASSMVRASGEQFF
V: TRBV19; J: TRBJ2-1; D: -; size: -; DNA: TGTGCCAGTAGTCAGATTCCCTCCTACAATGAGCAGTTCTTC; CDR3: CASSQIPSYNEQFF
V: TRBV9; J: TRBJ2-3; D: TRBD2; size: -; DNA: TGTGCCAGCAGCGAGCTAGCGGGGGGATCCGGCACAGATACGCAGTATTTT; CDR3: CASSELAGGSGTDTQYF
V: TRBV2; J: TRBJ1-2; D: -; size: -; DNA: TGTGCCAGCAGTGAAGGGTCAGGGTATGGCTACACCTTC; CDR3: CASSEGSGYGYTF
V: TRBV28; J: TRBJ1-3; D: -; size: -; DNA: TGTGCCAGCAGTACCAGGCCTGAAAACACCATATATTTT; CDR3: CASSTRPENTIYF
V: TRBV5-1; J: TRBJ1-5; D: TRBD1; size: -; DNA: TGCGCCAGCAGCTCCACAGGGGACAGCAATCAGCCCCAGCATTTT; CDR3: CASSSTGDSNQPQHF
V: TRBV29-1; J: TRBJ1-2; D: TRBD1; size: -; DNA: TGCAGCGTTGCTTGGACCCTCTGGACAGGTTCCAGAGGCTATGGCTACACCTTC; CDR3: CSVAWTLWTGSRGYGYTF
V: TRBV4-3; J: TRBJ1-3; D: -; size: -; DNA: TGCGCCAGCAGCCAAACAGGGTCTGGAAACACCATATATTTT; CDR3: CASSQTGSGNTIYF
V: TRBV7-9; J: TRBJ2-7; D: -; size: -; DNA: TGTGCCAGCAGCTTAGGGGGCCAGGGGTGGAACGAGCAGTACTTC; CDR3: CASSLGGQGWNEQYF
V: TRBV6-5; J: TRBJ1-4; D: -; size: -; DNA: TGTGCCAGCAGGGACAAACTAAAAGAAAAACTGTTTTTT; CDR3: CASRDKLKEKLFF
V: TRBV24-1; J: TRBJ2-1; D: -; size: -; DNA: TGTGCCACCAGTGATTTGACTCTAGGTAGCTCCTACAATGAGCAGTTCTTC; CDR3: CATSDLTLGSSYNEQFF
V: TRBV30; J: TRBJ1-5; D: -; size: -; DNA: TGTGCCTGGGAGACCCCCCCGGGGCCCCAGCATTTT; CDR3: CAWETPPGPQHF
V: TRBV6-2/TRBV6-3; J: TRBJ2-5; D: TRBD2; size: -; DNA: TGTGCCAGCAGTTACTCCTTCGGGACTACCACACACTTC; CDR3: CASSYSFGTTTHF
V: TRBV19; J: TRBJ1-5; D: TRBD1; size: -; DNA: TGTGCCACCCTCCCCGGAGAGGGGGCGAATAGCAATCAGCCCCAGCATTTT; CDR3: CATLPGEGANSNQPQHF
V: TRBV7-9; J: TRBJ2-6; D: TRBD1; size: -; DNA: TGTGCCAGCAGCGCCAGGGGGCTCTCTGGGGCCAACGTCCTGACTTTC; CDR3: CASSARGLSGANVLTF
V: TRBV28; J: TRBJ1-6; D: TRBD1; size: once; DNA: TGTGCCAGCAGTTTATATCAGGGGGGATCACCCCTCCACTTT; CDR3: CASSLYQGGSPLHF
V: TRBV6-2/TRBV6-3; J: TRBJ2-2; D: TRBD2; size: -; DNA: TGTGCCAGCAGTAGTACTAGCGGGGGGTTCGGCACCGGGGAGCTGTTTTTT; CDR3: CASSSTSGGFGTGELFF
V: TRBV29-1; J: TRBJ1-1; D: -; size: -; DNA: TGCAGCGCTGCCCGGGCGGGTACCACTGAAGCTTTCTTT; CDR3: CSAARAGTTEAFF
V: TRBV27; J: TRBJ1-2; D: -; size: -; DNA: TGTGCCAGCAGTTTGAGGGGGTATGGCTACACCTTC; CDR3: CASSLRGYGYTF
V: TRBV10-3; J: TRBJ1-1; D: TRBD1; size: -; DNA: TGTGCCATCACCGAAGGGACAGGCCCTAACACTGAAGCTTTCTTT; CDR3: CAITEGTGPNTEAFF
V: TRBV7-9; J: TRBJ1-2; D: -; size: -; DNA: TGTGCCAGCAGCTTAGGAGACCAAGGAGCTAACTATGGCTACACCTTC; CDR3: CASSLGDQGANYGYTF
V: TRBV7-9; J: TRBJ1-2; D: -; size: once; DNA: TGTGCCAGCAGCTTACAGGCGATGAACTATGGCTACACCTTC; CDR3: CASSLQAMNYGYTF
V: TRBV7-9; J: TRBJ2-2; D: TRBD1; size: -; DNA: TGTGCCAGCAGCACCGACAGGGGTAGGACCGGGGAGCTGTTTTTT; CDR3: CASSTDRGRTGELFF
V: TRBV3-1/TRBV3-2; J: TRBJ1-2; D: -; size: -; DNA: TGTGCCAGCAATCTCGGAGGTCTCGGATATGGCTACACCTTC; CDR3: CASNLGGLGYGYTF
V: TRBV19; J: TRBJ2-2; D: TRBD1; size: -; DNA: TGTGCCAGTACCCTACGGACAGGGTGGGCCGGGGAGCTGTTTTTT; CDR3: CASTLRTGWAGELFF
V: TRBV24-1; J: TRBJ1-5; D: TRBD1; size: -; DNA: TGTGCCACCAGGGAAGACAGGGTAGGTAATCAGCCCCAGCATTTT; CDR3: CATREDRVGNQPQHF
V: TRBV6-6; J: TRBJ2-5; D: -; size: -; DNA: TGTGCCAGCAGAAACAGGGAGCTCGGAATCCAAGAGACCCAGTACTTC; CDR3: CASRNRELGIQETQYF
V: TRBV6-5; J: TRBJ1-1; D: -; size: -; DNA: TGTGCCAGCAGTTACCTTGACAGGAAACGGGCTTTCTTT; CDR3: CASSYLDRKRAFF
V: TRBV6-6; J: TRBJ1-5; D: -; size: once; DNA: TGTGCCAGCAGTTTACCGGTCAATCAGCCCCAGCATTTT; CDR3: CASSLPVNQPQHF
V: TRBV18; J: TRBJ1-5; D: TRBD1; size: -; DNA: TGTGCCAGCTCACCGCTTGGAGGACAGGGAATTAGCAATCAGCCCCAGCATTTT; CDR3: CASSPLGGQGISNQPQHF
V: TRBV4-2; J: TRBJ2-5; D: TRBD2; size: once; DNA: TGTGCCAGCAGCGGGACTAGCGGGAGAGAGACCCAGTACTTC; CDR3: CASSGTSGRETQYF
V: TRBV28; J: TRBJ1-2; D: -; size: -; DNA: TGTGCCAGCAGTTTAGTCCCCGGTGGCTACACCTTC; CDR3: CASSLVPGGYTF
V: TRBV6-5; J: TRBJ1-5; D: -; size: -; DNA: TGTGCCAGCATCCCGGGGGGCGATCAGCCCCAGCATTTT; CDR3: CASIPGGDQPQHF
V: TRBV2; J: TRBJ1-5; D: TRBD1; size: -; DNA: TGTGCCAGCAGTTCCGACAGGGTGGCTCAGCCCCAGCATTTT; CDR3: CASSSDRVAQPQHF
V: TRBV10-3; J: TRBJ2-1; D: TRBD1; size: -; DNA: TGTGCCATCAGTGGGGGGACAGAGACTTACAATGAGCAGTTCTTC; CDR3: CAISGGTETYNEQFF
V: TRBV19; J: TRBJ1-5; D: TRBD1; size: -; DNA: TGTGCCAGTAGTATGACAGGGGGCGGCAATCAGCCCCAGCATTTT; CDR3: CASSMTGGGNQPQHF
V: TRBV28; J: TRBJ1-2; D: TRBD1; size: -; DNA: TGTGCCAGCAGTGGACAGGGGTGGGGGTATGGCTACACCTTC; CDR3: CASSGQGWGYGYTF
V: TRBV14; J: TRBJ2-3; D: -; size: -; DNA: TGTGCCAGCAGCCGCGGGGCGGCCTACACAGATACGCAGTATTTT; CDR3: CASSRGAAYTDTQYF
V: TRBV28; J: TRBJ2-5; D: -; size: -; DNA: TGTGCCAGCAGTTACCCCGAGGAGACCCAGTACTTC; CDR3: CASSYPEETQYF
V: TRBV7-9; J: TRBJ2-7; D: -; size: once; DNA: TGTGCCAGCAGCTTTAGCCGAGAGTGCGAGCAGTACTTC; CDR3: CASSFSRECEQYF
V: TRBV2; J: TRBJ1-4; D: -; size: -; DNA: TGTGCCAGTTCGACAGAGTTTAATGAAAAACTGTTTTTT; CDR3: CASSTEFNEKLFF
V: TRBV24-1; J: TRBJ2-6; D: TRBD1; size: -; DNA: TGTGCCACCAGTGATTTGCCCGTTTGGGGACAGATAAGCTCTGGGGCCAACGTCCTGACTTTC; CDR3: CATSDLPVWGQISSGANVLTF
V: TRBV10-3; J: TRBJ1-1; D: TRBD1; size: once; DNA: TGTGCCATCAGGGGGGACAGATTCAACACTGAAGCTTTCTTT; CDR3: CAIRGDRFNTEAFF